A single sample gave rise to the 17 T cell receptor beta chains below, sequenced in a study of cytomegalovirus exposure and HLA in healthy donors. PCR amplification relied on 60 Vbeta primers (plus 13 Jbeta primers). Some clones are missing from TCRdb's copy, which holds only in-frame ones; the method was immunoSEQ multiplex PCR. Among approximately 130,000 clones listed, 75% to 85% were seen once. The specimen was PBMCs. The receptors stem from a woman aged 40 to 50 in good health and CMV-seronegative.

The chain combines TRBV6-5 with TRBJ2-6; 7 bases line up with TRBD1. This CDR3 has 14 residues. Germline lookup yields CDR1 MNHEY and CDR2 SVGAGI. V dropped 7 bases and J dropped 2; count of bases not matched to a gene: 2. CDR3 nucleotide sequence: TGTGCCAGCACCACAGGGGCTGGGGCCAACGTCCTGACTTTC. It codes for CASTTGAGANVLTF.

This clone showed up just once. V gene TRBV27 combines with J gene TRBJ1-1; D is unresolved. Per the germline V gene, CDR1 is MNHEY and CDR2 is SMNVEV (reference sequence). V was trimmed by 5 bases and J by 1 base, leaving 8 bases between them. This CDR3 is built from 13 residues. The CDR3 nucleotides are TGTGCCAGCAGTCTGCAGCGGAACACTGAAGCTTTCTTT. It translates to CASSLQRNTEAFF.

The rearrangement links TRBV30 to TRBJ2-4; TRBD2 matches at 8 bases. The CDR3 runs to 11 residues. CDR1 GTSNPN and CDR2 SVGIG come from the germline V gene (reference sequence). V lost 7 bases to trimming and J lost 8 bases; unmatched junction nucleotides: 4. This CDR3 is CALAGGDIQYF. As DNA, the CDR3 is TGTGCCTTGGCGGGGGGAGACATTCAGTACTTC. Combining the CDR3 with reference TRBV30 and TRBJ2-4 gives the whole variable domain SQTIHQWPATLVQPVGSPLSLECTVEGTSNPNLYWYRQAAGRGLQLLFYSVGIGQISSEVPQNLSASRPQDRQFILSSKKLLLSDSGFYLCALAGGDIQYFGAGTRLSVL.

The count of this clone is one. The rearrangement joins TRBV7-9 to TRBJ1-6, with D tentatively TRBD1 (6 bases). CDR1 is SEHNR and CDR2 is FQNEAQ in the germline V gene (reference sequence). Trimming cost V 0 bases and J 9 bases, with 6 bases left between them. The length of the CDR3 is 13 residues. The CDR3 spells CASSLAGASPLHF. DNA of the CDR3: TGTGCCAGCAGCTTAGCGGGGGCTTCACCCCTCCACTTT.

The J gene is TRBJ2-7, the V gene TRBV6-1; 7 positions agree with TRBD1. The germline CDR1 and CDR2 sequences are MNHNS and SASEGT. The V and J ends lost 4 bases and 2 bases, in that order; junction bases with no gene match: 8. The CDR3 loop spans 15 amino acids. This CDR3 is CASSVLPGQPYEQYF. The DNA for the CDR3 is TGTGCCAGCAGTGTCCTCCCGGGACAGCCCTACGAGCAGTACTTC.

This chain links TRBV7-9 with TRBJ1-4; 7 bases are a match to TRBD1. Germline loops: CDR1 SEHNR, CDR2 FQNEAQ (reference sequence). The CDR3 sequence is 15 residues long. V shed 5 bases and J 1 base; nucleotides not matched to a gene: 4. CDR3 nucleotides: TGTGCCAGCAGCGTACAGGGGCGAACTAATGAAAAACTGTTTTTT. Amino acids: CASSVQGRTNEKLFF.

The V and J genes are TRBV4-3 and TRBJ1-1; the D is unclear. V lost 1 base and J lost 6, with 21 bases in between. Germline CDR1 is LGHNA and CDR2 is YSLEER. CDR3 size: 17 residues. The CDR3 reads CASSQVWKQTPSSEAFF. Written as DNA, the CDR3 is TGCGCCAGCAGCCAAGTTTGGAAACAGACACCCTCTTCTGAAGCTTTCTTT.

This chain links TRBV29-1 with TRBJ2-5; the match to TRBD2 covers 14 bases. The CDR3 is 15 amino acids. Looked up from germline, CDR1 is SQVTM and CDR2 is ANQGSEA. The V and J ends lost 5 bases and 5 bases, in that order; junction bases with no gene match: 7. CDR3 in amino acids: CSVTRTSGGLETQYF. As DNA, the CDR3 is TGCAGCGTTACCCGGACTAGCGGGGGGTTGGAGACCCAGTACTTC.

The chain recombines TRBV7-6 with TRBJ2-4; 12 bases fit TRBD2. V trimming: 5 bases; J trimming: 0 bases; junction bases outside the gene matches: 8. The CDR3 is 18 amino acids. Looked up from germline, CDR1 is SGHVS and CDR2 is FNYEAQ. CDR3 residues: CASSRTSGGTAAKNIQYF. The CDR3 bases are TGTGCCAGCAGCCGTACTAGCGGGGGGACAGCAGCCAAAAACATTCAGTACTTC. Looking up the rest from reference TRBV7-6 and TRBJ2-4 gives the full variable domain: GAGVSQSPRYKVTKRGQDVALRCDPISGHVSLYWYRQALGQGPEFLTYFNYEAQQDKSGLPNDRFSAERPEGSISTLTIQRTEQRDSAMYRCASSRTSGGTAAKNIQYFGAGTRLSVL.

This clone was observed a handful of times. The chain recombines TRBV19 with TRBJ1-4; unclear D gene. The length of the CDR3 is 15 residues. Germline CDR1 reads LNHDA; CDR2 reads SQIVND (reference sequence). The V gene lost 1 base and the J gene lost 3 bases, with 9 bases spanning the gap. DNA for the CDR3: TGTGCCAGTAGTATAGGGGCGATTTCTAATGAAAAACTGTTTTTT. It yields the protein CASSIGAISNEKLFF.

The chain joins TRBV5-6 to TRBJ1-1, with TRBD1 matching over 8 bases. The V segment lost 7 bases and the J segment 7 bases; nucleotides outside the gene matches: 9. Germline CDR1 and CDR2: SGHDT and YYEEEE. This CDR3 comprises 13 residues. In nucleotides, the CDR3 is TGTGCCAGCCACTTCGGACAGGGTGGTGAAGCTTTCTTT. It specifies CASHFGQGGEAFF.

This sequence joins TRBV5-1 and TRBJ2-1; TRBD2 agrees at 7 bases. This CDR3 is built from 17 residues. Trimming cost V 3 bases and J 2 bases; bases outside gene matches: 11. Germline CDR1 is SGHRS and CDR2 is YFSETQ. The CDR3 protein is CASSSGLAGLPYNEQFF. The CDR3 nucleotides are TGCGCCAGCAGCTCGGGTTTAGCGGGTCTCCCCTACAATGAGCAGTTCTTC. The variable domain in full, completed from reference TRBV5-1 and TRBJ2-1, reads KAGVTQTPRYLIKTRGQQVTLSCSPISGHRSVSWYQQTPGQGLQFLFEYFSETQRNKGNFPGRFSGRQFSNSRSEMNVSTLELGDSALYLCASSSGLAGLPYNEQFFGPGTRLTVL.

This clone has more than one count but fewer than ten. The rearrangement links TRBV5-4 to TRBJ2-7, with 9 bases that match TRBD2. There are 18 residues in the CDR3. CDR1 and CDR2 from the germline V gene are SGHNT and YYREEE (reference sequence). V shed 0 bases and J 1 base; nucleotides not matched to a gene: 11. CDR3 sequence (DNA): TGTGCCAGCAGCTTGGGGGGCCGGGGGCTAGCGGGGTCCTACGAGCAGTACTTC. Translated: CASSLGGRGLAGSYEQYF.

This clone appeared once. The chain employs TRBV10-1 and TRBJ1-2; D is ambiguous. Deletions cut 4 bases from V and 5 bases from J, with 17 bases between. Germline V gene sequence: CDR1 WNHNN, CDR2 SYGVQD (reference sequence). The length of the CDR3 is 15 residues. CDR3 in amino acids: CASSGTDGGPYGYTF. The CDR3 DNA reads as TGCGCCAGCAGTGGGACTGACGGCGGCCCATATGGCTACACCTTC.

This chain uses TRBV5-4 with TRBJ2-5; possibly TRBD1 for D (6 bases). This CDR3 comprises 15 residues. V was cut by 4 bases and J by 8 bases, with 21 bases left in between. The germline CDR1 and CDR2 sequences are SGHNT and YYREEE (reference sequence). CDR3: CASSPDRITLDTQYF. CDR3 nucleotides: TGTGCCAGCAGCCCCGACAGGATTACCCTAGATACCCAGTACTTC.

The chain couples TRBV27 to TRBJ2-7; D gene uncertain. Germline V gives CDR1 MNHEY, CDR2 SMNVEV (reference sequence). Trimming took off 4 bases at V and 0 bases at J, with 7 bases between the two ends. The CDR3 runs 13 residues. DNA for the CDR3: TGTGCCAGCAGTTCACCGAGCTCCTACGAGCAGTACTTC. Translation gives CASSSPSSYEQYF.

The chain is built from TRBV2 and TRBJ2-2; 8 nucleotides agree with TRBD1. The CDR3 consists of 14 residues. CDR1 is SNHLY, CDR2 FYNNEI, per germline. The junction had 6 bases not matched to a gene; V was cut back by 10 bases and J by 2 bases. The DNA for the CDR3 is TGTGCCACGGGGACAGGACACAACACCGGGGAGCTGTTTTTT. Protein product: CATGTGHNTGELFF.